The clone carrying this T cell receptor beta chain was seen many times. Its matching antigen is unknown. CDR3 size: 15 residues. V was pared by 4 bases and J by 8 bases, with 6 bases of the junction left unmatched. Germline V gene lookup returns CDR1 SGHTA and CDR2 FQGNSA. Researchers took RNA transcripts and amplified the TCR beta CDR3 regions from them. HTBI primers drove first-round RT-PCR of the TCR CDR3. Using its own MiXCR run on the multiplex PCR reads, TCRdb lists one record per CDR3 protein. The data show under 600,000 distinct CDR3 sequences, 16% seen once. This record belongs to a study of T cells in Graves' hyperthyroidism and ophthalmopathy. Across the whole study: Peripheral blood specimens were obtained at initial diagnosis, prior to any treatment. Study findings and constraints: Ophthalmopathy could be told apart from stable hyperthyroidism with a 13 V-J model.

Sequencing input: blood. The source of this sequence is a woman aged 40 to 50 with Graves' ophthalmopathy. The chain uses TRBV7-2 and TRBJ2-3, with TRBD2 matching over 13 bases. The CDR3 coding sequence is TGTGCCAGCAGCTCGCGACTAGCGGGGGGTGGTACGCAGTATTTT. It specifies CASSSRLAGGGTQYF.